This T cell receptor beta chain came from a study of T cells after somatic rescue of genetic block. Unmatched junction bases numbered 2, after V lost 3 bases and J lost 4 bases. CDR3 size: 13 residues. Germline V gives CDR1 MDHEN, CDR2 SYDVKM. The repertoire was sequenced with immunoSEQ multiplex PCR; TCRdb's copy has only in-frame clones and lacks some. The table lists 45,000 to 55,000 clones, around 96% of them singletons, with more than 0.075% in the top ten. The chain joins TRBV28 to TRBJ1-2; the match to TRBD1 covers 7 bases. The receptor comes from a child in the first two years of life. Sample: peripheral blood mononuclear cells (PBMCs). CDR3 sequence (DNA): TGTGCCAGCAGTTTTTACAGGGGCTATGGCTACACCTTC. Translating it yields CASSFYRGYGYTF.